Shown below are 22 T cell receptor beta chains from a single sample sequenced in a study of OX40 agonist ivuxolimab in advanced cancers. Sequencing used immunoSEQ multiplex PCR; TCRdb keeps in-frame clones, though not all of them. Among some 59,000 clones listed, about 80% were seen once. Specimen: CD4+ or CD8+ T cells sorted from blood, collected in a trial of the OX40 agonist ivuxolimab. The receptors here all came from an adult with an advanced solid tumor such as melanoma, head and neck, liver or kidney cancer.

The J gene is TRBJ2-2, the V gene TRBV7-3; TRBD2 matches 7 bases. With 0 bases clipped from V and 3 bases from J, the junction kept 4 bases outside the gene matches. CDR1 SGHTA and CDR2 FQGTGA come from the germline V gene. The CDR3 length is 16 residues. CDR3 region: CASSLTAGLYTGELFF. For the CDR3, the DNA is TGTGCCAGCAGCTTAACGGCGGGACTATACACCGGGGAGCTGTTTTTT. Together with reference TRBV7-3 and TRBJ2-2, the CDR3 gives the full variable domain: GAGVSQTPSNKVTEKGKYVELRCDPISGHTALYWYRQSLGQGPEFLIYFQGTGAADDSGLPNDRFFAVRPEGSVSTLKIQRTERGDSAVYLCASSLTAGLYTGELFFGEGSRLTVL.

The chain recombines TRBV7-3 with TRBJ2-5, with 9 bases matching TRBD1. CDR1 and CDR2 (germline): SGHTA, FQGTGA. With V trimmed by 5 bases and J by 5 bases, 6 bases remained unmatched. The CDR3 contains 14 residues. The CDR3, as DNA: TGTGCCAGCAGCCGCGACAGGGGGGACGAGACCCAGTACTTC. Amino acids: CASSRDRGDETQYF. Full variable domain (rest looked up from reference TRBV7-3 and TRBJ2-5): GAGVSQTPSNKVTEKGKYVELRCDPISGHTALYWYRQSLGQGPEFLIYFQGTGAADDSGLPNDRFFAVRPEGSVSTLKIQRTERGDSAVYLCASSRDRGDETQYFGPGTRLLVL.

The CDR3 loop is CASSYSGSLEQYF. CDR3 nucleotides: TGTGCCAGCAGTTACTCCGGGTCTCTCGAGCAGTACTTC. The J gene is TRBJ2-7, the V gene TRBV6-6; no firm D call. V was trimmed by 0 bases and J by 6 bases, leaving 9 bases between them. The germline CDR1 and CDR2 sequences are MNHNY and SVGAGI (reference sequence). This CDR3 has 13 residues.

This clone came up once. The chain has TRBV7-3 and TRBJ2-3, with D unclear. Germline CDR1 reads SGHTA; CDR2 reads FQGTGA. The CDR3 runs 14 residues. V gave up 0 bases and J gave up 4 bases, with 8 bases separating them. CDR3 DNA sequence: TGTGCCAGCAGCTTAACGAAGTTATCAGATACGCAGTATTTT. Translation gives CASSLTKLSDTQYF.

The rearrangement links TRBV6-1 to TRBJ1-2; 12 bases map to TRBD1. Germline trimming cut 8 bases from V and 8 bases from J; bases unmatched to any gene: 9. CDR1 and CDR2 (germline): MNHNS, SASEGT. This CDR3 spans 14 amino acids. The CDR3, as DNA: TGTGCCAGCTGCCGGGACAGGGGGCTAGAGGGCTACACCTTC. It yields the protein CASCRDRGLEGYTF.

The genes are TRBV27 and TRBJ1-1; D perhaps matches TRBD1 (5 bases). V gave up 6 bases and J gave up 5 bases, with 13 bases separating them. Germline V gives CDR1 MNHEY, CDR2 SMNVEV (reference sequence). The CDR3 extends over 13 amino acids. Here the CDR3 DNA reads TGTGCCAGCAGAAAGGCAGCAGGGACTGAAGCTTTCTTT. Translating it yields CASRKAAGTEAFF.

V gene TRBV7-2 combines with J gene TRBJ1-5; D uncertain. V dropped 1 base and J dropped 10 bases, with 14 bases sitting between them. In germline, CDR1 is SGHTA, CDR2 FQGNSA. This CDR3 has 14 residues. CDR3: CASSLVGELIPQHF. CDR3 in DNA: TGTGCCAGCAGCTTAGTTGGAGAGTTGATCCCCCAGCATTTT.

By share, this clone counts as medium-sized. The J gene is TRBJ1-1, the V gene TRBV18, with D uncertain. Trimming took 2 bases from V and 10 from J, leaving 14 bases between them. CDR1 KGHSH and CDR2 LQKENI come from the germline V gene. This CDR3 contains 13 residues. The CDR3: CASSPKAGAAAFF. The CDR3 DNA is TGTGCCAGCTCACCAAAGGCTGGTGCTGCAGCTTTCTTT. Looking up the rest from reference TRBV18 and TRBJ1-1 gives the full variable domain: NAGVMQNPRHLVRRRGQEARLRCSPMKGHSHVYWYRQLPEEGLKFMVYLQKENIIDESGMPKERFSAEFPKEGPSILRIQQVVRGDSAAYFCASSPKAGAAAFFGQGTRLTVV.

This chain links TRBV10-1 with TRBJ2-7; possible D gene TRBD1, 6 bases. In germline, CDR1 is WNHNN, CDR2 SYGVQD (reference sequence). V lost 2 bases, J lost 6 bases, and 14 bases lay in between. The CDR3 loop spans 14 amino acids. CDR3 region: CASSERAGAAEQYF. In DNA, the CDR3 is TGCGCCAGCAGTGAGCGGGCAGGGGCAGCCGAGCAGTACTTC.

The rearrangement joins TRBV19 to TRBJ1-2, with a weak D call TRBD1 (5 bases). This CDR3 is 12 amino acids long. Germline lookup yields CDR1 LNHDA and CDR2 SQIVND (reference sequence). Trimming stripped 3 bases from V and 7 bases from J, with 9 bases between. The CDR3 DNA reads TGTGCCAGTAGTATGTCGAGGGGTGGCTACACCTTC. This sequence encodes CASSMSRGGYTF.

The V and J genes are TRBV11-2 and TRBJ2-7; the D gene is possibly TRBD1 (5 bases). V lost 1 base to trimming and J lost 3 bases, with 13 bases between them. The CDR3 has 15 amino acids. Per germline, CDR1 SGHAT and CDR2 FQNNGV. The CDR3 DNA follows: TGTGCCAGCAGCTTAGGACCGGGCAGGGACTACGAGCAGTACTTC. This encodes CASSLGPGRDYEQYF. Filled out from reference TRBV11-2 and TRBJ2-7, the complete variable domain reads EAGVAQSPRYKIIEKRQSVAFWCNPISGHATLYWYQQILGQGPKLLIQFQNNGVVDDSQLPKDRFSAERLKGVDSTLKIQPAKLEDSAVYLCASSLGPGRDYEQYFGPGTRLTVT.

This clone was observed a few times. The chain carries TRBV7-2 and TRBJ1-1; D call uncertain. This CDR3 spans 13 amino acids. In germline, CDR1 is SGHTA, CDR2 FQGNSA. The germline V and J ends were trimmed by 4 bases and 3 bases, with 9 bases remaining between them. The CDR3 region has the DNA TGTGCCAGCAGCTCCTCGATGTACACTGAAGCTTTCTTT. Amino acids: CASSSSMYTEAFF.

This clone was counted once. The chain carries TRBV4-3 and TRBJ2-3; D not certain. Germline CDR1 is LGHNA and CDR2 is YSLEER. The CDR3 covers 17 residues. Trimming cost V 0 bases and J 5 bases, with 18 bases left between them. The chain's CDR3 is CASSQDRSGSQVDTQYF. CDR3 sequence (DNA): TGCGCCAGCAGCCAAGATCGGTCGGGCTCCCAAGTAGATACGCAGTATTTT.

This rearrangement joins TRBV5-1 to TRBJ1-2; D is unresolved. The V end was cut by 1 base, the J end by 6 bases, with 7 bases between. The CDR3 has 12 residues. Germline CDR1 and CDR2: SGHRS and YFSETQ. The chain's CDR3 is CASSLSGDGYTF. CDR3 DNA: TGCGCCAGCAGCTTGTCAGGAGATGGCTACACCTTC.

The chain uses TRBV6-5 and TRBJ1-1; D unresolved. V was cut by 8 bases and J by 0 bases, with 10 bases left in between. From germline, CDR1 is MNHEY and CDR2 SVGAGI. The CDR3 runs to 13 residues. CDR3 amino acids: CASLGTLNTEAFF. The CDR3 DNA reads TGTGCCAGCCTGGGCACCCTGAACACTGAAGCTTTCTTT.

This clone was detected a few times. Here the CDR3 DNA reads TGCGCCAGCAGCTTTGGTCGGGACCTTGAAGCTTTCTTT. Encoded protein: CASSFGRDLEAFF. The J gene is TRBJ1-1, the V gene TRBV5-1; tentatively, D is TRBD1 (5 bases). Germline values: CDR1 SGHRS, CDR2 YFSETQ. This CDR3 spans 13 amino acids. The V end lost 2 bases, the J end lost 7 bases, and 12 bases lay between the germline ends.

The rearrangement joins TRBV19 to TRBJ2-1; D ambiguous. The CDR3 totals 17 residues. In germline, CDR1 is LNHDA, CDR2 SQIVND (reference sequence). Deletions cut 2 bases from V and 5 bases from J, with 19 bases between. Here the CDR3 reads CASSIISSRTRHNEQFF. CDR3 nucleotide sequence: TGTGCCAGTAGTATAATTAGTAGCCGGACCCGGCACAATGAGCAGTTCTTC.

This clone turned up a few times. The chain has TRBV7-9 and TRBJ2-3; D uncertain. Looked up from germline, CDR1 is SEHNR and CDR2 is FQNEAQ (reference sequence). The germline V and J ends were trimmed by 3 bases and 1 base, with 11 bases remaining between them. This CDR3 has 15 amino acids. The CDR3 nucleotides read TGTGCCAGCAGCTTGGGTGGGGTCGGCACAGATACGCAGTATTTT. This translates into CASSLGGVGTDTQYF.

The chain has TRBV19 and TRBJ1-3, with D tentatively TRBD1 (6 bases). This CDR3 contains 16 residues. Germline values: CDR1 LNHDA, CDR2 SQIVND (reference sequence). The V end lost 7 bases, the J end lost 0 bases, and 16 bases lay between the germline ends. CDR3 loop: CASTTIAGASGNTIYF. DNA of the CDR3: TGTGCCAGTACAACTATAGCAGGGGCCTCTGGAAACACCATATATTTT.

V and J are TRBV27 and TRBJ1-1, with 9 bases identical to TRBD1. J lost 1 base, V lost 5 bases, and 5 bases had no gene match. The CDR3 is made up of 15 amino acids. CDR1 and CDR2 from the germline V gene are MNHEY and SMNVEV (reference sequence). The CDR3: CASSRQGGPNTEAFF. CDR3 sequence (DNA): TGTGCCAGCAGTCGACAGGGGGGCCCGAACACTGAAGCTTTCTTT.

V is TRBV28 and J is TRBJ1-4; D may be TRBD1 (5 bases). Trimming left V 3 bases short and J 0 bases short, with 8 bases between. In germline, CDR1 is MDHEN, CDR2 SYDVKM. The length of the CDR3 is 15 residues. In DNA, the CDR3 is TGTGCCAGCAGTTTTTTAGGGGCAACTAATGAAAAACTGTTTTTT. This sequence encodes CASSFLGATNEKLFF.

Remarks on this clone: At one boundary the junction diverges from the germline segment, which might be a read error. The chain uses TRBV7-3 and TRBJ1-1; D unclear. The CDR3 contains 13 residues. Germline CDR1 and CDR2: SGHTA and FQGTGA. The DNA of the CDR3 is TGTGCCAGCAGCTTAACCCAAGGCACTGATGCTTTCTTT. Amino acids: CASSLTQGTDAFF.